The rows below give T cell receptor beta chains drawn from one sample of a study of blood T cell repertoires in COVID-19. Produced via immunoSEQ multiplex PCR; TCRdb's table is partial and in-frame only. The data show fewer than 200,000 clones, approximately 85% seen once. Material: peripheral blood. The receptors come from a woman at least 80 years old with acute or convalescent COVID-19. Each CDR3 is given with its conserved first and last residue. A D gene is named only where the DNA matches it firmly. Not all rows give a size; the values are once, few, many and, for expanded clones, a class.

>NA|NA|TRBJ1-1|TRBV18
TGTGCCAGCTCACCAGGGTATGCGGCGCGTACTGAAGCTTTCTTT
CASSPGYAARTEAFF
>TRBD2|NA|TRBJ2-1|TRBV15
TGTGCCACCAGCACGATGGGACTAGCGGGGGAGTCCTACAATGAGCAGTTCTTC
CATSTMGLAGESYNEQFF
>NA|NA|TRBJ1-5|TRBV23-1
TGCGCCAGCAGTCAACATCCCACTGACAGGAAGGGTCAGCCCCAGCATTTT
CASSQHPTDRKGQPQHF
>NA|NA|TRBJ2-2|TRBV11-2
TGTGCCAGCAACTTAGGTCCGGGGAGAAACACCGGGGAGCTGTTTTTT
CASNLGPGRNTGELFF
>NA|NA|TRBJ1-4|TRBV19
TGTGCCAGTAGTATCCGCGGGGAGATTGAAAAACTGTTTTTT
CASSIRGEIEKLFF
>TRBD1|NA|TRBJ1-6|TRBV5-6
TGTGCCAGCAGCTTGCAGGGGGGCAATTCACCCCTCCACTTT
CASSLQGGNSPLHF
>TRBD2|once|TRBJ2-2|TRBV4-3
TGCGCCAGCAGCCAAGTGGCGGGGGGTACCGGGGAGCTGTTTTTT
CASSQVAGGTGELFF
>NA|NA|TRBJ1-4|TRBV18
TGTGCCAGCCCTCGCAAGGCGGGCCTGAACAATGAAAAACTGTTTTTT
CASPRKAGLNNEKLFF
>TRBD1|NA|TRBJ1-3|TRBV7-2
TGTGCCAGCAGCGCCTTTGGGACAGCTGGAGACACCATATATTTT
CASSAFGTAGDTIYF
>NA|NA|TRBJ1-1|TRBV27
TGTGCCAGCAGTTTATACCGGGGGTCTGAAGCTTTCTTT
CASSLYRGSEAFF
>TRBD1|NA|TRBJ1-4|TRBV19
TGTGCCAGTAGTTTTACAGGGGTGTATGAAAAACTGTTTTTT
CASSFTGVYEKLFF
>NA|NA|TRBJ2-7|TRBV28
TGTGCCAGCAGACCTGACAGCTACGAGCAGTACTTC
CASRPDSYEQYF
>NA|NA|TRBJ1-5|TRBV24-1
TGTGCCACCAGTGCGGGGGGCGGTACGGGCAATCAGCCCCAGCATTTT
CATSAGGGTGNQPQHF
>TRBD1|NA|TRBJ2-2|TRBV3-1/TRBV3-2
TGTGCCAGCAGCTCCGGACAGGGGGCCGTCACCGGGGAGCTGTTTTTT
CASSSGQGAVTGELFF
>NA|NA|TRBJ1-6|TRBV6-5
TGTGCCAGCAGTAAGCCTCGGGGATATAATTCACCCCTCCACTTT
CASSKPRGYNSPLHF
>TRBD1|NA|TRBJ1-3|TRBV7-9
TGTGCCAGCAGCCACACGGACAGGGTGTTTGGGAACACCATATATTTT
CASSHTDRVFGNTIYF
>NA|few|TRBJ1-2|TRBV29-1
TGCAGCGTGCCAAGGGGGACGACCCGTGGCTACACCTTC
CSVPRGTTRGYTF
>TRBD1|NA|TRBJ2-3|TRBV6-5
TGTGCCAGCAGTTACTCGACAGGGGGCAAAGATACGCAGTATTTT
CASSYSTGGKDTQYF
>TRBD1|NA|TRBJ1-5|TRBV3-1/TRBV3-2
TGTGCCAGCAGCCGAAAGACAGGGCGTCAGCCCCAGCATTTT
CASSRKTGRQPQHF
>NA|once|TRBJ1-3|TRBV1
TGCACCAGCAGCCAAGGTCAAGTCGCCCAGAACATCTGCTCTGGAAACACCATATATTTT
CTSSQGQVAQNICSGNTIYF
>NA|NA|TRBJ2-5|TRBV2
TGTGCCAGCACCCGGGACACCCAAGAGACCCAGTACTTC
CASTRDTQETQYF
>NA|NA|TRBJ2-3|TRBV9
TGTGCCAGCAGCGTAGGGGGAGGACTGGATACGCAGTATTTT
CASSVGGGLDTQYF
>TRBD2|NA|TRBJ2-2|TRBV6-1
TGTGCCAGCAGTGAGGGACTAGCGGCAAACACCGGGGAGCTGTTTTTT
CASSEGLAANTGELFF
>TRBD1|NA|TRBJ1-1|TRBV6-5
TGTGCCAGCAGTTATGGACAGGATTGGAACACTGAAGCTTTCTTT
CASSYGQDWNTEAFF
>TRBD1|NA|TRBJ2-6|TRBV18
TGTGCCAGCTCACCAAGTGGGACAGGAAGTCTGGGGGCCAACGTCCTGACTTTC
CASSPSGTGSLGANVLTF
>TRBD2|once|TRBJ2-7|TRBV3-1/TRBV3-2
TGTGCCAGCAGCCAAGGGACTAGCGGGAGGAGAGGGTACGAGCAGTACTTC
CASSQGTSGRRGYEQYF
>NA|NA|TRBJ2-1|TRBV27
TGTGCCAGCAGTTTATGGGGCGGGGTGGCCCTTGAGCAGTTCTTC
CASSLWGGVALEQFF
>TRBD1|NA|TRBJ1-2|TRBV5-1
TGCGCCAGCAGCTCGGGACAGATCTATGGCTACACCTTC
CASSSGQIYGYTF
>TRBD2|NA|TRBJ2-3|TRBV9
TGTGCCAGCAGCTTCAGCGGGGTGCTCACAGATACGCAGTATTTT
CASSFSGVLTDTQYF
>TRBD1|NA|TRBJ2-1|TRBV5-1
TGCGCCAGCAGCTTGTCATTGCAGGCTGGGACAGCTCCCTACAATGAGCAGTTCTTC
CASSLSLQAGTAPYNEQFF
>TRBD1|NA|TRBJ1-5|TRBV19
TGTGCCAGTGGGGACAGGGGCAATCAGCCCCAGCATTTT
CASGDRGNQPQHF
>NA|NA|TRBJ1-1|TRBV18
TGTGCCAGCTCACCGGGGGGATTGAACACTGAAGCTTTCTTT
CASSPGGLNTEAFF
>NA|once|TRBJ2-5|TRBV7-8
TGTGCCAGCAGCCTCAGACTCCCTGTAGGAGAGACCCAGTACTTC
CASSLRLPVGETQYF
>TRBD1|NA|TRBJ2-5|TRBV5-4
TGTGCCAGCAGCTTCGGACAGGGACAGGAGACCCAGTACTTC
CASSFGQGQETQYF
>TRBD2|NA|TRBJ2-1|TRBV19
TGTGCCAGTAGTATTTGGGAGGGAACCTACAATGAGCAGTTCTTC
CASSIWEGTYNEQFF
>NA|NA|TRBJ2-3|TRBV7-3
TGTGCCAGCAGCTTAGGCCCGGGTACGCAGTATTTT
CASSLGPGTQYF
>NA|NA|TRBJ1-3|TRBV6-5
TGTGCCAGTGGAGGAAGCTCTGGAAACACCATATATTTT
CASGGSSGNTIYF
>NA|NA|TRBJ2-6|TRBV7-9
TGTGCCAGCAGCTCCACGGCTGGGGCCAACGTCCTGACTTTC
CASSSTAGANVLTF